A selection of T cell receptor beta chains follows, all from one sample in a study of blood T cells in healthy people across ages. TCRdb recomputed calls from the 5' RACE reads with MiXCR, one row per CDR3 protein. The table includes 1.8 million or so distinct CDR3 sequences, around 40% detected once. The sequencing sample was made of blood. These receptors came from a human donor in good health. CDR3s leave out the opening cysteine and the closing phenylalanine or tryptophan.

>13|TRBJ2-3|TRBV20-1
SARYLAGSTDTQY
>12|TRBJ2-1|TRBV5-1
ATAVGTGYNEQF
>11|TRBJ2-5|TRBV20-1
SASATGRETQY
>11|-|TRBV4-3
ASSFRLRTEQY
>12|TRBJ1-2|TRBV7-8
ASSSREDIHGYT
>14|TRBJ2-3|TRBV4-2
ASSQVGGGPTDTQY
>12|TRBJ1-1|TRBV6-2/TRBV6-3
ASSTDTMNTEAF
>13|TRBJ2-7|TRBV25-1
ASSETLGTSYEQY
>13|TRBJ2-3|TRBV7-2
ASSPGTSELDTQY
>12|TRBJ1-6|TRBV3-1
ASSLSDRPSPLH
>13|TRBJ2-3|TRBV24-1
ATTASGTSTDTQY
>16|TRBJ2-6|TRBV6-5
ASSYGPMPFSGANVLT
>12|TRBJ1-4|TRBV2
ASRKTGVEEKLF
>9|TRBJ2-1|TRBV5-1
ASSLANEQF
>13|TRBJ1-5|TRBV27
ANRPGTVGDQPQH
>14|TRBJ1-4|TRBV4-1
ASSQGVGREDEKLF
>11|TRBJ1-2|TRBV2
ASSVGWIYGYT
>12|TRBJ2-5|TRBV5-5
ASSSTGAKGTQY
>14|TRBJ1-1|TRBV5-1
ASSPRDRKGDTEAF
>12|TRBJ2-7|TRBV7-2
ASSPRLAGGNQY
>13|TRBJ2-1|TRBV20-1
SALWLAGGLEEQF
>13|TRBJ2-5|TRBV2
ASSRAARPRETQY
>15|TRBJ2-3|TRBV6-2/TRBV6-3
ASRPLARVGDTDTQY
>11|TRBJ1-1|TRBV29-1
SAQPPGTPRAF
>12|TRBJ2-5|TRBV4-3
ASSHFQGSETQY
>10|TRBJ2-1|TRBV6-2/TRBV6-3
ASNQGRNEQF
>12|TRBJ2-1|TRBV20-1
SARVSPAYNEQF
>14|TRBJ2-5|TRBV6-6
ASSYSTGRGSETQY
>14|TRBJ1-4|TRBV10-3
AISEVAGPTNEKLF
>17|TRBJ1-4|TRBV4-3
ASSQDGGGGPATNEKLF
>10|TRBJ2-2|TRBV6-5
ASSTFTGELF
>11|TRBJ2-7|TRBV28
VSSLGTSYEQY
>13|TRBJ2-7|TRBV7-8
ASSSTRLRPYEQY
>12|TRBJ1-5|TRBV12-3/TRBV12-4
AGRLTGSNQPQH
>11|-|TRBV10-3
ATQGDESYEQY
>13|TRBJ2-7|TRBV18
ASSPSGGAAYEQY
>11|TRBJ2-5|TRBV7-3
ASSGGAGETRY
>13|TRBJ2-7|TRBV7-2
ASSLVPSGEYEQY
>12|TRBJ2-1|TRBV24-1
ATSGSYTYNEQF
>13|TRBJ2-5|TRBV2
ASQTGLAELATQY
>12|TRBJ1-5|TRBV12-3/TRBV12-4
ASSVLGANQPQH
>13|TRBJ2-7|TRBV7-2
ASSPEQGRSYEQY
>12|TRBJ1-2|TRBV6-6
ASTRGQGLKGYT
>13|TRBJ1-1|TRBV9
ASSTTGGMGTEAF
>11|TRBJ2-7|TRBV20-1
SALGTGGNEQY
>12|TRBJ2-7|TRBV28
ASKGRFYNYEQY